Each of the 5 T cell receptor beta chains below was sequenced from the same sample in a study of cytomegalovirus exposure and HLA in healthy donors. PCR amplification relied on 60 Vbeta primers (plus 13 Jbeta primers). Only in-frame clones appear in the TCRdb table, and some are missing; sequencing was by immunoSEQ multiplex PCR. The table includes hundreds of thousands of clones, 75% to 85% detected once. The sample comprised PBMCs. The receptors were sampled from an older woman in good health and CMV-seropositive.

The CDR3 loop is CASLGQGNQPQHF. Here the CDR3 DNA reads TGTGCCAGCCTGGGACAGGGTAATCAGCCCCAGCATTTT. J is TRBJ1-5 and V is TRBV28; the match to TRBD1 covers 9 bases. Germline lookup yields CDR1 MDHEN and CDR2 SYDVKM. CDR3 length: 13 residues. J was trimmed by 4 bases and V by 8 bases; bases with no gene match: 3. Using reference TRBV28 and TRBJ1-5 for the parts outside the CDR3, the full variable domain is DVKVTQSSRYLVKRTGEKVFLECVQDMDHENMFWYRQDPGLGLRLIYFSYDVKMKEKGDIPEGYSVSREKKERFSLILESASTNQTSMYLCASLGQGNQPQHFGDGTRLSIL.

The chain is built from TRBV19 and TRBJ1-5; 9 positions agree with TRBD1. This CDR3 is 15 amino acids long. V lost 6 bases and J lost 1; bases outside the gene matches: 4. Germline V gives CDR1 LNHDA, CDR2 SQIVND (reference sequence). The CDR3 here is CASSPQGASNQPQHF. CDR3 in DNA: TGTGCCAGTAGCCCACAGGGGGCAAGCAATCAGCCCCAGCATTTT. The whole variable domain, filled in from reference TRBV19 and TRBJ1-5, reads DGGITQSPKYLFRKEGQNVTLSCEQNLNHDAMYWYRQDPGQGLRLIYYSQIVNDFQKGDIAEGYSVSREKKESFPLTVTSAQKNPTAFYLCASSPQGASNQPQHFGDGTRLSIL.

V and J are TRBV5-1 and TRBJ1-1, with D perhaps TRBD1 (5 bases). Germline loops: CDR1 SGHRS, CDR2 YFSETQ. The CDR3 contains 15 residues. V dropped 4 bases and J dropped 2 bases, with 15 bases sitting between them. The CDR3 loop is CASSAGPGGNTEAFF. CDR3 coding DNA: TGCGCCAGCAGCGCGGGACCTGGGGGAAACACTGAAGCTTTCTTT.

The J gene is TRBJ1-2, the V gene TRBV5-8; perhaps TRBD1 as D (6 bases). Trimming removed 1 base from V and 4 bases from J, with 11 bases in between. CDR1 SGHTS and CDR2 YDEGEE come from the germline V gene. The CDR3 consists of 14 residues. Here the CDR3 reads CASSLPQGFYGYTF. CDR3 nucleotide sequence: TGTGCCAGCAGCTTGCCCCAGGGGTTCTATGGCTACACCTTC.

This clone was counted once. This sequence joins TRBV2 and TRBJ2-3, with 7 bases identical to TRBD2. Germline trimming cut 4 bases from V and 1 base from J; bases unmatched to any gene: 14. CDR3 length equals 18 residues. Germline CDR1 SNHLY, CDR2 FYNNEI. For the CDR3, the DNA is TGTGCCAGCAGTGTCGGGCCGGGAGGTAACTGGGGCACAGATACGCAGTATTTT. Translated, it gives CASSVGPGGNWGTDTQYF.